This T cell receptor (beta chain) was recovered during a study of shared clonotypes between healthy human individuals. Study results and limitations: Compared with memory subsets, naive subsets generally had larger estimated richness.

A note on this clone: The antigen remains unidentified.

V shed 2 bases and J 5 bases; nucleotides not matched to a gene: 6. There are 14 residues in the CDR3. CDR1 and CDR2 from the germline V gene are SGHRS and YFSETQ. The repertoire was sequenced with immunoSEQ multiplex PCR; TCRdb's copy has only in-frame clones and lacks some. The sample consists of 1,400,000 or so clones, 98% of them appearing once. Sequenced material: naive CD4+ T cells sorted from blood. Sample subset: CD45RA+ positively selected. The receptor was derived from a man between 25 and 39 years old in good health. The chain employs TRBV5-1 and TRBJ2-7; TRBD2 aligns across 8 bases. CDR3 bases: TGCGCCAGCAGCTTTGTAAGCGGGAGTGACGAGCAGTACTTC. The encoded protein is CASSFVSGSDEQYF.